Each of the 6 T cell receptor beta chains below was sequenced from the same sample in a study of T cells in pancreatic ductal adenocarcinoma (dated by TCRdb to 2016 to 2017). The method behind the library was the immunoSEQ multiplex PCR assay. Here the immuneACCESS table is served through TCRdb, limited to in-frame sequences with V and J called. Missing clones are a known gap in these copies; in checked studies unresolved V genes cover under half, and the rest lacks a known reason. The sample table lists 100,000 or so clones, nearly 95% of them with a count of one. The ten largest clones take up 2.5% to 3.5% of the sample. The selected pancreatic ductal adenocarcinoma patients had received surgery without neoadjuvant therapy. Input material: PBMCs. Every receptor here comes from a human donor with pancreatic ductal adenocarcinoma.

The chain carries TRBV4-2 and TRBJ2-7; 11 positions agree with TRBD2. In germline, CDR1 is LGHNA, CDR2 YNFKEQ. The length of the CDR3 is 15 residues. V gave up 1 base and J gave up 3 bases; unmatched junction bases: 2. The CDR3 nucleotides read TGTGCCAGCAGCCAAGCACTAGCGGGGGACTACGAGCAGTACTTC. Amino acids: CASSQALAGDYEQYF.

This rearrangement joins TRBV5-1 to TRBJ2-7; 9 bases agree with TRBD1. The V and J ends lost 4 bases and 3 bases, in that order; junction bases with no gene match: 5. The CDR3 sequence is 14 residues long. From germline, CDR1 is SGHRS and CDR2 YFSETQ. DNA of the CDR3: TGCGCCAGCAGCCCTGGACAGGGGAGCTACGAGCAGTACTTC. It specifies CASSPGQGSYEQYF.

The rearrangement uses TRBV9 and TRBJ2-7, with TRBD2 matching over 9 bases. This CDR3 region has 14 residues. Germline CDR1 SGDLS, CDR2 YYNGEE. The V gene end was trimmed by 3 bases and the J gene end by 1 base; junction bases not matched to a gene: 2. The CDR3 DNA sequence: TGTGCCAGCAGCGCTAGCGGGACGTCCTACGAGCAGTACTTC. Protein product: CASSASGTSYEQYF. Full variable domain (rest looked up from reference TRBV9 and TRBJ2-7): DSGVTQTPKHLITATGQRVTLRCSPRSGDLSVYWYQQSLDQGLQFLIQYYNGEERAKGNILERFSAQQFPDLHSELNLSSLELGDSALYFCASSASGTSYEQYFGPGTRLTVT.

The CDR3 sequence is CATVGGGEGETQYF. The CDR3 nucleotides read TGTGCCACCGTGGGGGGGGGAGAGGGAGAGACCCAGTACTTC. V is TRBV6-1 and J is TRBJ2-5; 7 positions match TRBD2. CDR1 and CDR2 (germline): MNHNS, SASEGT. This CDR3 region has 14 residues. V lost 10 bases, J lost 4 bases, and 12 bases stayed unmatched.

The rearrangement uses TRBV15 and TRBJ1-2; D is unresolved. Trimming left V 3 bases short and J 5 bases short, with 7 bases between. The germline V gene encodes CDR1 LNHNV and CDR2 YYDKDF (reference sequence). The CDR3 loop spans 12 amino acids. The CDR3 DNA reads as TGTGCCACCAGCAGTCCGGGTTATGGCTACACCTTC. The encoded protein is CATSSPGYGYTF.

The count of this clone is one. The DNA of the CDR3 is TGTGCCAGCAGCGTAACAGGGGGCTCCTACGAGCAGTACTTC. Protein product: CASSVTGGSYEQYF. The gene calls are TRBV9 and TRBJ2-7, with TRBD1 identical over 8 bases. V dropped 1 base and J dropped 0; count of bases not matched to a gene: 0. This CDR3 contains 14 residues. Germline CDR1 and CDR2: SGDLS and YYNGEE.